Listed here are 23 T cell receptor beta chains from one sample, sequenced in a study of CD8+ T cells in alopecia areata (dated by TCRdb to 2016 to 2019). Library preparation was by the immunoSEQ multiplex PCR assay. To provide template for TCR sequencing, every sample had RNA extracted and reverse transcribed into cDNA. TCRdb took over this immuneACCESS table, retaining in-frame rearrangements with V and J assigned. Such tables are incomplete; in checked studies, under half of the missing clones stem from an unresolved V gene, and the remainder is unexplained. The table shows around 100,000 clones here, with no singletons. 15% to 20% of the sample goes to the ten largest clones. Sequencing was carried out using lesional skin. These receptors all stem from a C3H/HeJ mouse with alopecia areata. This strain is characterized by the MHC haplotype H2-k.

A note on this clone: At residue 13, the TCRdb amino acid sequence and the translated nucleotide sequence differ, so the protein here is the DNA translation. Gene names are mouse gene names. CDR3: CASSPGTGVSGNTLYF. The sequenced part of the CDR3 DNA is TGTGCCAGCAGCCCCGGGACAGGGGTTTCTGGAAATACG. This chain links TRBV5 with TRBJ1-3, with 10 bases that match TRBD1. Read data end 3 residues before the CDR3 end; the end is taken from the germline J gene. V shed 4 bases and J 0 bases; nucleotides not matched to a gene: 3. The germline V gene encodes CDR1 LGHNA and CDR2 YNLKQL (reference sequence). CDR3 length equals 16 residues.

On this clone: The listed TCRdb protein conflicts with the DNA translation at residue 13, and the protein shown is translated directly from the DNA. Germline and genes: mouse. Coverage ceases 3 residues before the CDR3 finishes, and the germline J gene fills in the end. The V and J genes are TRBV13-2 and TRBJ1-3, with 9 bases matching TRBD1. This CDR3 has 16 amino acids. V lost 1 base to trimming and J lost 2 bases; unmatched junction nucleotides: 4. CDR1 NNHNN and CDR2 SYGAGS come from the germline V gene (reference sequence). CDR3 sequence: CASGDRDRVPGNTLYF. The CDR3 bases that were read are TGTGCCAGCGGTGATCGGGACAGGGTGCCTGGAAATACG.

With regard to this clone: Gene names and germline match the mouse. Sequencing ends 4 residues short of the CDR3 end; the germline J gene provides the rest. This chain uses TRBV16 with TRBJ2-7, with a possible D match to TRBD1 (6 bases). CDR3 length: 14 residues. CDR1 SGHSA and CDR2 FRNQAP come from the germline V gene. CDR3 amino acids: CASSLEDRDYEQYF. The covered CDR3 bases are TGTGCAAGCAGCTTAGAGGACAGAGATTAT. The whole variable domain, remainder taken from reference TRBV16 and TRBJ2-7, is NAGVIQTPRHKVTGKGQEATLWCEPISGHSAVFWYRQTIVQGLEFLTYFRNQAPIDDSGMPKERFSAQMPNQSHSTLKIQSTQPQDSAVYLCASSLEDRDYEQYFGPGTRLTVL.

This clone was seen repeatedly, ten times or more. The germline and genes are mouse ones. Sequencing ends 4 residues short of the CDR3 end; the germline J gene provides the rest. J is TRBJ2-7 and V is TRBV13-3; 8 nucleotides match TRBD2. Germline lookup yields CDR1 NNHDY and CDR2 SYVADS. CDR3 length: 14 residues. V was pared by 2 bases and J by 3 bases, with 4 bases of the junction left unmatched. CDR3 amino acids: CASSDWGASYEQYF. Incomplete CDR3 DNA: TGTGCCAGCAGTGACTGGGGGGCGAGCTAT.

This clone was detected only a few times. Gene names are the mouse ones. The read terminates 4 residues ahead of where the CDR3 ends, so the germline J gene completes it. The chain uses TRBV16 and TRBJ2-7; D possibly corresponds to TRBD2 (6 bases). With 5 bases removed from V and 0 bases from J, the gap between germline ends came to 14 bases. The CDR3 contains 15 residues. Per the germline V gene, CDR1 is SGHSA and CDR2 is FRNQAP. CDR3 DNA (partial): TGTGCAAGCAGCGCCTCTGGGGAGAGCTCCTAT. It encodes CASSASGESSY. In full, the CDR3 reads CASSASGESSYEQYF.

This clone has only a few counts. Mouse germline and gene names are used. The CDR3 here is CASSIVGGSYAEQFF. The part of the CDR3 DNA that was read is TGTGCCAGCAGTATAGTTGGGGGGAGCTATGCT. The chain joins TRBV19 to TRBJ2-1; 7 bases line up with TRBD2. The CDR3 end falls 4 residues outside the read, so it is completed with the germline J gene. Germline assignment: CDR1 FNHDT and CDR2 SITEND (reference sequence). V lost 0 bases to trimming and J lost 3 bases; unmatched junction nucleotides: 3. The CDR3 spans 15 residues.

This clone was detected a few times. Mouse gene names and germline throughout. The observed sequence ends 4 residues before the CDR3 terminus, with the missing tail filled in from the germline J gene. This chain connects TRBV19 to TRBJ2-3, with TRBD2 identical over 7 bases. CDR1 and CDR2 (germline): FNHDT, SITEND (reference sequence). The CDR3 runs 16 residues. V shed 2 bases and J 0 bases; nucleotides not matched to a gene: 6. The covered CDR3 bases are TGTGCCAGCAGTATTGACGGGGGGGTCAGTGCAGAA. Amino acids: CASSIDGGVSAE. The complete CDR3 sequence is CASSIDGGVSAETLYF.

This clone occurred a few times. Mouse germline and gene names are used. The read terminates 4 residues before the CDR3 end, so the remaining end is supplied by the germline J gene. J is TRBJ2-2 and V is TRBV13-3; D is possibly TRBD2 (6 bases). The ends were cut back, 1 base at V and 0 bases at J, with 10 bases in the middle. The CDR3 spans 16 residues. CDR1 and CDR2 (germline): NNHDY, SYVADS. The CDR3 region is CASSDTGLPNTGQLYF. CDR3 DNA, as far as it was read: TGTGCCAGCAGTGATACGGGACTTCCAAACACCGGG.

This clone was found a few times. Genes and germline are mouse. With the read ending 4 residues before the CDR3 end, the germline J gene is used to fill in that end. The genes are TRBV13-3 and TRBJ2-7, with TRBD1 as a possible D gene (6 bases). The CDR3 length is 14 residues. Germline CDR1 reads NNHDY; CDR2 reads SYVADS. The sequenced CDR3 bases are TGTGCCAGCAGCCCCCCGGGACAACCATAT. It encodes CASSPPGQPY. The full CDR3 is CASSPPGQPYEQYF.

This clone was observed a handful of times. Gene names refer to mouse genes. The read stops 4 residues short of the end of the CDR3; the missing end is completed from the germline J gene. V and J are TRBV1 and TRBJ2-1; 8 bases agree with TRBD2. The CDR3 totals 16 residues. With V trimmed by 3 bases and J by 2 bases, 6 bases remained unmatched. Germline V gene sequence: CDR1 NSQYPW, CDR2 LRSPGD (reference sequence). CDR3 DNA, as far as it was read: TGCACCTGCAGTGCTCCCCCACTGGGGGACTATGCT. It is translated as CTCSAPPLGDYA. The entire CDR3 reads CTCSAPPLGDYAEQFF.

This clone was counted a few times. Gene names refer to mouse genes. Read data end 4 residues before the CDR3 end; the end is taken from the germline J gene. The V gene is TRBV13-3, the J gene TRBJ2-5; 10 nucleotides line up with TRBD1. Germline lookup yields CDR1 NNHDY and CDR2 SYVADS. This CDR3 is built from 17 residues. The part of the CDR3 DNA that was read is TGTGCCAGCAGTGATGCCATACCGGGACAGGGGTGGGAC. Translating it yields CASSDAIPGQGWD. The whole CDR3 sequence is CASSDAIPGQGWDTQYF.

This clone was seen at least ten times. Gene names refer to mouse genes. The read gets to within 4 residues of the CDR3 end, and the germline J gene fills in the rest. This chain connects TRBV13-3 to TRBJ1-1; a weak D match, TRBD1 (6 bases). Germline CDR1 and CDR2: NNHDY and SYVADS. This CDR3 comprises 13 residues. Trimming removed 5 bases at V and 4 bases at J, with 12 bases between. CDR3 bases read: TGTGCCAGCAGCCCGGACAGTGGCACA. It specifies CASSPDSGT. The CDR3 in its entirety is CASSPDSGTEVFF.

Note on this clone: Genes and germline come from the mouse. The read comes to an end 4 residues before the CDR3 does, leaving the germline J gene to fill in the end. The chain links TRBV13-1 to TRBJ2-7, with D uncertain. Germline CDR1 is NSHNY and CDR2 is SYGAGN. The V end was cut by 3 bases, the J end by 0 bases, with 4 bases between. This CDR3 region has 12 residues. This CDR3 is CASSGHSYEQYF. The CDR3 DNA, read in part, is TGTGCCAGCAGTGGTCACTCCTAT.

A note on this clone: Gene names are mouse gene names. The read terminates 4 residues before the CDR3 end, so the remaining end is supplied by the germline J gene. The rearrangement uses TRBV1 and TRBJ1-1; 12 nucleotides agree with TRBD1. V dropped 5 bases and J dropped 4; count of bases not matched to a gene: 5. Germline CDR1 reads NSQYPW; CDR2 reads LRSPGD (reference sequence). This CDR3 is built from 15 residues. Here the CDR3 reads CTCSQGTGGATEVFF. The CDR3 bases that were read are TGCACCTGCAGTCAAGGGACAGGGGGCGCCACA.

This clone has more than one count but fewer than ten. Gene names and germline match the mouse. The CDR3 goes on 4 residues after the read ends, and that part is filled in from the germline J gene. The chain carries TRBV13-3 and TRBJ2-3; TRBD1 matches 11 bases. Germline V CDR1 and CDR2: NNHDY, SYVADS. The CDR3 runs 16 residues. V was clipped by 5 bases and J by 0 bases; unmatched bases: 5. The covered CDR3 bases are TGTGCCAGCAGACCGGACAGGGGGCGCAGTGCAGAA. This encodes CASRPDRGRSAE. The whole CDR3 region reads CASRPDRGRSAETLYF.

This clone was counted a few times. Germline and genes: mouse. Sequencing ends 4 residues short of the CDR3 end; the germline J gene provides the rest. This sequence joins TRBV13-3 and TRBJ2-1, with a tentative D call TRBD1 (7 bases). In germline, CDR1 is NNHDY, CDR2 SYVADS. V lost 3 bases to trimming and J lost 0 bases, with 10 bases between them. The CDR3 totals 15 residues. CDR3 region: CASSVGGLNYAEQFF. The CDR3 DNA, read in part, is TGTGCCAGCAGTGTAGGGGGCCTTAACTATGCT.

This clone was picked up many times. Gene names and germline match the mouse. The observed sequence ends 4 residues before the CDR3 terminus, with the missing tail filled in from the germline J gene. The chain links TRBV13-3 to TRBJ2-3; D is unresolved. Germline CDR1 NNHDY, CDR2 SYVADS. With 4 bases removed from V and 1 base from J, the gap between germline ends came to 7 bases. CDR3 size: 13 residues. This CDR3 is CASSFMGAETLYF. Incomplete CDR3 DNA: TGTGCCAGCAGTTTCATGGGTGCAGAA.

In the case of this clone: Gene names follow the mouse nomenclature. The read finishes 4 residues shy of the CDR3 end, and the germline J gene is used to complete it. V and J are TRBV13-3 and TRBJ1-1; D call uncertain. The CDR3 has 13 amino acids. Germline V gene data show CDR1 as NNHDY and CDR2 as SYVADS. Incomplete CDR3 DNA: TGTGCCAGCAGTGATGCTTCCGTAACA. Translating gives CASSDASVT. The full CDR3 sequence reads CASSDASVTEVFF.

With regard to this clone: Genes here carry mouse names. The read terminates 4 residues before the CDR3 end, so the remaining end is supplied by the germline J gene. This chain uses TRBV13-1 with TRBJ2-7, with 12 bases fitting TRBD2. The V gene's germline CDR1 is NSHNY and CDR2 SYGAGN. The CDR3 is 14 amino acids. The DNA read from the CDR3 is TGTGCCAGCAGACCGACTGGGGGGGCGTAT. Translated: CASRPTGGAY. The entire CDR3 protein is CASRPTGGAYEQYF.

Concerning this clone: The translated DNA and TCRdb's protein are not identical at residue 12; the protein here was translated from the DNA. Any gene name here is a mouse gene name. Here the CDR3 reads CASSDKGGNNSPLYF. The sequenced part of the CDR3 DNA is TGTGCCAGCAGTGATAAAGGGGGTAATAATTCGCCC. This sequence joins TRBV13-3 and TRBJ1-6; possibly TRBD1 for D (6 bases). Sequencing ends 3 residues short of the CDR3 end; the germline J gene provides the rest. TRBJ1-6 is annotated as an ORF whose role is uncertain. CDR1 is NNHDY and CDR2 is SYVADS in the germline V gene. The V gene lost 1 base and the J gene lost 5 bases, with 10 bases spanning the gap. There are 15 residues in the CDR3.

This clone was counted ten times or more. Gene names and germline match the mouse. With the read ending 4 residues before the CDR3 end, the germline J gene is used to fill in that end. The genes are TRBV13-3 and TRBJ1-2; D is ambiguous. V lost 0 bases and J 0 bases, leaving 9 bases between the germline ends. Looked up from germline, CDR1 is NNHDY and CDR2 is SYVADS. The CDR3 runs to 15 residues. The sequenced CDR3 bases are TGTGCCAGCAGTGATGTTAACAAAGCAAACTCC. It codes for CASSDVNKANS. The full CDR3 sequence reads CASSDVNKANSDYTF.

About this clone itself: Mouse gene names and germline throughout. Coverage ceases 4 residues before the CDR3 finishes, and the germline J gene fills in the end. V is TRBV14 and J is TRBJ2-5; D is possibly TRBD1 (7 bases). Trimming removed 1 base from V and 3 bases from J, with 12 bases in between. Germline assignment: CDR1 SGHDT and CDR2 FRDEAV. This CDR3 comprises 15 residues. CDR3 region: CASSFRRGRQDTQYF. CDR3 DNA, as far as it was read: TGTGCCAGCAGTTTCAGGAGGGGGCGGCAAGAC. Drawing the rest from reference TRBV14 and TRBJ2-5, the complete variable domain is EAGVTQSPRYAVLQEGQAVSFWCDPISGHDTLYWYQQPRDQGPQLLVYFRDEAVIDNSQLPSDRFSAVRPKGTNSTLKIQSAKQGDTATYLCASSFRRGRQDTQYFGPGTRLLVL.

Details on this clone: Gene names and germline match the mouse. The read terminates 4 residues ahead of where the CDR3 ends, so the germline J gene completes it. This CDR3 is also generated by other DNA sequences in the sample. The chain employs TRBV16 and TRBJ2-1; 7 nucleotides line up with TRBD2. Trimming took 1 base from V and 1 from J; bases not matched to a gene: 1. This CDR3 comprises 15 residues. CDR1 is SGHSA and CDR2 is FRNQAP in the germline V gene. The covered CDR3 bases are TGTGCAAGCAGCTTAGGGACTGGAAACTATGCT. It is translated as CASSLGTGNYA. The complete CDR3 reads CASSLGTGNYAEQFF.